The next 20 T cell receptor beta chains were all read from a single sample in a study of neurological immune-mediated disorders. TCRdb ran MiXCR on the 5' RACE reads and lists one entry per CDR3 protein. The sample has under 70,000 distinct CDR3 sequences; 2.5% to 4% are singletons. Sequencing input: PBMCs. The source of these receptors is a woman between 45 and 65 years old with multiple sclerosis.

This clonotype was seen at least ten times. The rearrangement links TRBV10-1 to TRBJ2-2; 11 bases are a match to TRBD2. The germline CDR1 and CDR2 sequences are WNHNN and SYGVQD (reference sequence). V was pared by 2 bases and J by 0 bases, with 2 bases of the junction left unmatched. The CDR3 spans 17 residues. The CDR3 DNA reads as TGCGCCAGCAGTGAGGAACTAGCGGGGGCGAACACCGGGGAGCTGTTTTTT. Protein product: CASSEELAGANTGELFF.

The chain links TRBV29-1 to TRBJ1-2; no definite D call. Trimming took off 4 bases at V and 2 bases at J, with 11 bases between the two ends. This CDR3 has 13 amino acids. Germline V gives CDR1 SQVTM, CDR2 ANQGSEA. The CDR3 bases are TGCAGCGTTGCGGGCCCGACGAACTATGGCTACACCTTC. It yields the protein CSVAGPTNYGYTF.

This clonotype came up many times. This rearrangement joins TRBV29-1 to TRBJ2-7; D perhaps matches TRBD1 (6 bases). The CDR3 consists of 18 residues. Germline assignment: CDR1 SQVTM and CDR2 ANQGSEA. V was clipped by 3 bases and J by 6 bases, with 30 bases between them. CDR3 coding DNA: TGCAGCGTTGATGTGAGGGGGACACGGGGCCGCGCCCCCCTCGAGCAGTACGTC. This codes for CSVDVRGTRGRAPLEQYV.

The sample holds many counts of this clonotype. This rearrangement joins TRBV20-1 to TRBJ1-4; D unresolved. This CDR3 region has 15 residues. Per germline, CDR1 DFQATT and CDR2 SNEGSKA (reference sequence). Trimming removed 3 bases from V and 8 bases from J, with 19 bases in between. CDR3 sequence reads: CSASFTPALGEKLFF. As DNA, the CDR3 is TGCAGTGCTAGTTTTACCCCAGCCTTAGGGGAAAAACTGTTTTTT.

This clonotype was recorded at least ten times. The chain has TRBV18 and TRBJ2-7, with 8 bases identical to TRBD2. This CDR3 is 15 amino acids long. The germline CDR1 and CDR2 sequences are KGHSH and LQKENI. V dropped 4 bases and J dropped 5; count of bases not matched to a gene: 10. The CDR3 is CASSRLAGTRHEQYF. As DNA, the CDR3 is TGTGCCAGCTCACGTTTAGCGGGAACGCGCCACGAGCAGTACTTC.

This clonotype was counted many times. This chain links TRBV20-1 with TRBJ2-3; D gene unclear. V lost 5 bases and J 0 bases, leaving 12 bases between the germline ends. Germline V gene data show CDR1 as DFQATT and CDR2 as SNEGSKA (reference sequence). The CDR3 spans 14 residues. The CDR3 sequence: CSAPRPASTDTQYF. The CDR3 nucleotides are TGCAGTGCTCCTCGCCCAGCGAGCACAGATACGCAGTATTTT.

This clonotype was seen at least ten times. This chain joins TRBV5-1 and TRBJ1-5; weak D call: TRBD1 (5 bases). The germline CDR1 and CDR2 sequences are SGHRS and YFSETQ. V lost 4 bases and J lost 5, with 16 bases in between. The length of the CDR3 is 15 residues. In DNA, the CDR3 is TGCGCCAGCAGCCTAAACGGGGGGGGTCATCAGCCCCAGCATTTT. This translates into CASSLNGGGHQPQHF.

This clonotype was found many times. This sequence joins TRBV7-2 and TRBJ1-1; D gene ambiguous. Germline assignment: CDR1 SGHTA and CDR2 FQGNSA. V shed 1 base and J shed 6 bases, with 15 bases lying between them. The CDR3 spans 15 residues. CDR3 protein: CASSLVGQGGSEAFF. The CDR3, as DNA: TGTGCCAGCAGCTTAGTTGGGCAAGGAGGATCTGAAGCTTTCTTT. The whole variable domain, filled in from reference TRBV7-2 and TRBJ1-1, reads GAGVSQSPSNKVTEKGKDVELRCDPISGHTALYWYRQSLGQGLEFLIYFQGNSAPDKSGLPSDRFSAERTGGSVSTLTIQRTQQEDSAVYLCASSLVGQGGSEAFFGQGTRLTVV.

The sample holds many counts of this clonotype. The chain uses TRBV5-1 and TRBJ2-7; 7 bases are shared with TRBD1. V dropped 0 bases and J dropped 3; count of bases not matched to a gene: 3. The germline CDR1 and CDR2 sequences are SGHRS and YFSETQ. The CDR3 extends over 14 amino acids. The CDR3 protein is CASSLGQGYYEQYF. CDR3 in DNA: TGCGCCAGCAGCTTGGGACAGGGCTACTACGAGCAGTACTTC.

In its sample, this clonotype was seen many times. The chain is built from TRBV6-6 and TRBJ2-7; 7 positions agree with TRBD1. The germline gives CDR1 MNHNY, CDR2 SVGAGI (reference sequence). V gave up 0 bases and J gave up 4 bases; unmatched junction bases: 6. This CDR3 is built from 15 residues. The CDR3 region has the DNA TGTGCCAGCAGTTACTCCCGGACAGGAGTTTACGAGCAGTACGTC. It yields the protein CASSYSRTGVYEQYV.

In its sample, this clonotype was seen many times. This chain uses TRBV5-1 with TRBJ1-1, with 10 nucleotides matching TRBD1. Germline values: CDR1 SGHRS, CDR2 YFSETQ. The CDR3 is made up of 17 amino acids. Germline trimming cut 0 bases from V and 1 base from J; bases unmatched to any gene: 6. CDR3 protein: CASSLVRDRGSNTEAFF. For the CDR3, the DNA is TGCGCCAGCAGCTTGGTCAGGGACAGGGGTTCGAACACTGAAGCTTTCTTT.

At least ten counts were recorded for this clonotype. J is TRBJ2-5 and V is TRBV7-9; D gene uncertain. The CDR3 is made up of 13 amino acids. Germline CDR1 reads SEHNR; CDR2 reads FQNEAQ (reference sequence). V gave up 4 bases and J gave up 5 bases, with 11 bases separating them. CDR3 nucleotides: TGTGCCAGCAGCTCCCAGTCAGCGGAGACCCAGTACTTC. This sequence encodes CASSSQSAETQYF.

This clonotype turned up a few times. In DNA form, the CDR3 reads TGTGCCAGCACCCTGGACAGGGTGTACACTGAAGCTTTCTTT. Translating it yields CASTLDRVYTEAFF. This sequence joins TRBV7-9 and TRBJ1-1, with 8 bases identical to TRBD1. Trimming cost V 7 bases and J 3 bases; bases outside gene matches: 7. The germline CDR1 and CDR2 sequences are SEHNR and FQNEAQ (reference sequence). The CDR3 is made up of 14 amino acids.

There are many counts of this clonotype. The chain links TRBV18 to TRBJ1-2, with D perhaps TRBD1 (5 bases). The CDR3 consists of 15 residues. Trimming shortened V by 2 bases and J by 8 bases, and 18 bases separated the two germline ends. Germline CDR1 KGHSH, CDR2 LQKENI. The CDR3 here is CASSPTGGEHRGYTF. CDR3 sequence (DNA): TGTGCCAGCTCACCAACGGGCGGGGAACACAGGGGCTACACCTTC.

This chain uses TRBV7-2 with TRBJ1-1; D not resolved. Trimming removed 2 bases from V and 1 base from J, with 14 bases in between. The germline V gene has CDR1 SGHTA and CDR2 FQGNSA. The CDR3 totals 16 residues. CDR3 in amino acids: CASSLWAGTENTEAFF. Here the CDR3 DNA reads TGTGCCAGCAGCTTATGGGCAGGCACAGAGAACACTGAAGCTTTCTTT.

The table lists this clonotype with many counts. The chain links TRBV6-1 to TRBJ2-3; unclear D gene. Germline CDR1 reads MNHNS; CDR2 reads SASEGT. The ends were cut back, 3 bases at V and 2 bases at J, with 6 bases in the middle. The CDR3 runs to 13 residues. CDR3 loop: CASSEGLTDTQYF. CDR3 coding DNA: TGTGCCAGCAGTGAGGGCCTCACAGATACGCAGTATTTT.

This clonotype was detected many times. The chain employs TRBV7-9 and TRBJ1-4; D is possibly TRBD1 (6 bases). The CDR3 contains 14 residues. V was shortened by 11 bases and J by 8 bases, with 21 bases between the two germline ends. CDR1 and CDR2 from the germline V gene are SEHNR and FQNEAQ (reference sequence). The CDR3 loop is CASRGPGREEKLFF. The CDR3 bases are TGTGCCTCACGGGGGCCGGGGAGAGAGGAAAAACTGTTTTTT.

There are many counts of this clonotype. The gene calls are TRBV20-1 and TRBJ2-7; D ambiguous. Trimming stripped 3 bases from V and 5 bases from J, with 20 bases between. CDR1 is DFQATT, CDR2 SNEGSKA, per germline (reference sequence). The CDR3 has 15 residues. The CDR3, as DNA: TGCAGTGCTAGCTATGGTCCCGGCGGTATCGACGAGCAGTACTTC. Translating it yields CSASYGPGGIDEQYF.

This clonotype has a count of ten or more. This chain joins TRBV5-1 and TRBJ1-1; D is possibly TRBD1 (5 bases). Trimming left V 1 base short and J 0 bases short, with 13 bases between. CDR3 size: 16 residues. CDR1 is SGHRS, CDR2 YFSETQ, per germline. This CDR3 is CASSLSTGAMNTEAFF. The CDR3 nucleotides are TGCGCCAGCAGCTTGAGTACAGGAGCCATGAACACTGAAGCTTTCTTT.

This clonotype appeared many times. CDR3 DNA: TGCAGTGCTAGGGGCAGGGGGCCGGGGGGTGAGCAGTTCTTC. It translates to CSARGRGPGGEQFF. This chain connects TRBV20-1 to TRBJ2-1, with D maybe TRBD1 (8 bases). Germline V gene sequence: CDR1 DFQATT, CDR2 SNEGSKA (reference sequence). Deletions cut 3 bases from V and 9 bases from J, with 18 bases between. The CDR3 is 14 amino acids.